The next 23 T cell receptor beta chains were all read from a single sample in a study of blood T cell repertoires in COVID-19. The repertoire was sequenced with immunoSEQ multiplex PCR; TCRdb's copy has only in-frame clones and lacks some. The sample yields roughly 230,000 clones, nearly 90% seen once. The sequencing sample was made of peripheral blood. The origin of the receptors is a woman between 35 and 50 years old who had recovered from COVID-19.

The table lists this clone with a count of one. This sequence joins TRBV5-5 and TRBJ1-5; weak D call: TRBD1 (5 bases). This CDR3 spans 17 amino acids. Germline CDR1 and CDR2: SGHKS and YYEKEE (reference sequence). V was cut by 4 bases and J by 2 bases, with 19 bases left in between. CDR3 nucleotides: TGTGCCAGCAGCCCCAGCTCGGGGGGTCTGGGCAATCAGCCCCAGCATTTT. This gives the protein CASSPSSGGLGNQPQHF.

This chain links TRBV11-2 with TRBJ2-7, with 8 bases identical to TRBD2. Trimming cost V 2 bases and J 4 bases; bases outside gene matches: 10. The CDR3 covers 16 residues. Germline lookup yields CDR1 SGHAT and CDR2 FQNNGV. This CDR3 is CASSLWIAGTDYEQYF. As DNA, the CDR3 is TGTGCCAGCAGCTTATGGATAGCGGGGACGGATTACGAGCAGTACTTC. The full variable domain, with the rest looked up from reference TRBV11-2 and TRBJ2-7, is EAGVAQSPRYKIIEKRQSVAFWCNPISGHATLYWYQQILGQGPKLLIQFQNNGVVDDSQLPKDRFSAERLKGVDSTLKIQPAKLEDSAVYLCASSLWIAGTDYEQYFGPGTRLTVT.

V usage is TRBV7-9 and J usage is TRBJ2-7; D is possibly TRBD2 (5 bases). Deletions cut 0 bases from V and 4 bases from J, with 10 bases between. The CDR3 runs 14 residues. The germline gives CDR1 SEHNR, CDR2 FQNEAQ (reference sequence). The CDR3 coding sequence is TGTGCCAGCAGCTTAGCGGAAAGGACTTACGAGCAGTACGTC. Its translation is CASSLAERTYEQYV.

The gene calls are TRBV9 and TRBJ2-7; 13 nucleotides match TRBD2. CDR3 length equals 15 residues. Losses at the gene ends were 2 bases for V and 2 bases for J; bases not matched to a gene: 1. Germline CDR1 reads SGDLS; CDR2 reads YYNGEE. The CDR3 DNA reads TGTGCCAGCAGCGTCACTAGCGGGGGGGCCTACGAGCAGTACTTC. Amino acids: CASSVTSGGAYEQYF.

The genes are TRBV5-5 and TRBJ2-5; D may be TRBD1 (5 bases). This CDR3 is 14 amino acids long. Germline CDR1 and CDR2: SGHKS and YYEKEE (reference sequence). Trimming took 7 bases from V and 1 from J, leaving 14 bases between them. The CDR3 protein is CASFRGALQETQYF. The DNA for the CDR3 is TGTGCCAGCTTTAGGGGCGCCCTCCAAGAGACCCAGTACTTC.

The J gene is TRBJ2-3, the V gene TRBV7-9; the D gene is possibly TRBD2 (6 bases). Germline CDR1 and CDR2: SEHNR and FQNEAQ (reference sequence). V lost 1 base, J lost 2 bases, and 16 bases lay in between. This CDR3 comprises 17 residues. The CDR3 is CASSLGGERWFTDTQYF. The CDR3 DNA reads TGTGCCAGCAGCTTAGGGGGGGAGCGGTGGTTCACAGATACGCAGTATTTT. Variable domain in full (rest from reference TRBV7-9 and TRBJ2-3): DTGVSQNPRHKITKRGQNVTFRCDPISEHNRLYWYRQTLGQGPEFLTYFQNEAQLEKSRLLSDRFSAERPKGSFSTLEIQRTEQGDSAMYLCASSLGGERWFTDTQYFGPGTRLTVL.

This chain joins TRBV5-1 and TRBJ1-4; tentative D call: TRBD1 (5 bases). Looked up from germline, CDR1 is SGHRS and CDR2 is YFSETQ. V was clipped by 6 bases and J by 6 bases, with 18 bases between them. The CDR3 consists of 15 residues. The CDR3 loop reads CASKLGGEVYEKLFF. CDR3 sequence (DNA): TGCGCCAGCAAATTGGGAGGGGAGGTCTATGAAAAACTGTTTTTT.

The chain has TRBV6-5 and TRBJ2-5, with D possibly matching TRBD1 (7 bases). Trimming cost V 0 bases and J 5 bases, with 13 bases left between them. Looked up from germline, CDR1 is MNHEY and CDR2 is SVGAGI. The CDR3 is made up of 15 amino acids. CDR3 loop: CASSYSSGGGETQYF. The CDR3 nucleotides read TGTGCCAGCAGTTACTCCTCAGGGGGAGGTGAGACCCAGTACTTC.

V and J are TRBV19 and TRBJ1-2; no firm D call. Germline V gene lookup returns CDR1 LNHDA and CDR2 SQIVND (reference sequence). V lost 7 bases and J 1 base, leaving 19 bases between the germline ends. This CDR3 contains 16 residues. CDR3 DNA sequence: TGTGCCAGTATGCGGGCGAGGGCAGGAGGTAACTATGGCTACACCTTC. As protein: CASMRARAGGNYGYTF. Combining the CDR3 with reference TRBV19 and TRBJ1-2 gives the whole variable domain DGGITQSPKYLFRKEGQNVTLSCEQNLNHDAMYWYRQDPGQGLRLIYYSQIVNDFQKGDIAEGYSVSREKKESFPLTVTSAQKNPTAFYLCASMRARAGGNYGYTFGSGTRLTVV.

The rearrangement uses TRBV3-1 (or the pseudogene TRBV3-2) and TRBJ2-5; 7 bases are shared with TRBD2. Trimming removed 1 base from V and 2 bases from J; junction bases left unmatched: 1. This CDR3 region has 14 residues. The germline V gene has CDR1 LGHDT and CDR2 YNNKEL (reference sequence). This chain's CDR3 is CASSQGRGQETQYF. The CDR3 DNA follows: TGTGCCAGCAGCCAAGGGCGGGGGCAAGAGACCCAGTACTTC.

This clone was recorded only once. The chain combines TRBV19 with TRBJ1-5; tentative D call: TRBD1 (6 bases). This CDR3 contains 14 residues. The V end lost 3 bases, the J end lost 4 bases, and 10 bases lay between the germline ends. From germline, CDR1 is LNHDA and CDR2 SQIVND (reference sequence). This chain's CDR3 is CASSMVGGNQPQHF. CDR3 nucleotides: TGTGCCAGTAGTATGGTAGGGGGAAATCAGCCCCAGCATTTT.

The chain couples TRBV19 to TRBJ2-2; 9 bases align to TRBD2. CDR3 size: 17 residues. CDR1 is LNHDA, CDR2 SQIVND, per germline (reference sequence). The V segment lost 8 bases and the J segment 7 bases; nucleotides outside the gene matches: 17. CDR3 in amino acids: CASQTGGISGSNGELFF. CDR3 in DNA: TGTGCCAGTCAAACGGGAGGGATTAGCGGGAGTAACGGGGAGCTGTTTTTT.

This chain connects TRBV9 to TRBJ2-1, with a tentative D call TRBD1 (7 bases). Looked up from germline, CDR1 is SGDLS and CDR2 is YYNGEE. V was cut by 4 bases and J by 5 bases, with 19 bases left in between. The CDR3 sequence is 16 residues long. CDR3 DNA sequence: TGTGCCAGCAGCTCCCGAGGGGGGACAGCCAACAATGAGCAGTTCTTC. Translation: CASSSRGGTANNEQFF.

This chain links TRBV7-6 with TRBJ1-1, with unresolved D. Trimming pared 5 bases from V and 2 bases from J, leaving 18 bases between. This CDR3 is built from 16 residues. CDR1 SGHVS and CDR2 FNYEAQ come from the germline V gene. CDR3 sequence: CASSPNPGKANTEAFF. CDR3 DNA sequence: TGTGCCAGCAGCCCAAATCCCGGGAAGGCAAACACTGAAGCTTTCTTT.

V usage is TRBV5-1 and J usage is TRBJ2-5, with TRBD2 as a possible D gene (6 bases). Germline V CDR1 and CDR2: SGHRS, YFSETQ. Trimming shortened V by 2 bases and J by 1 base, and 9 bases separated the two germline ends. The CDR3 spans 14 residues. CDR3 amino acids: CASSFSGVQETQYF. CDR3 DNA: TGCGCCAGCAGCTTTTCGGGGGTCCAAGAGACCCAGTACTTC.

This chain joins TRBV9 and TRBJ2-5; D is ambiguous. The germline gives CDR1 SGDLS, CDR2 YYNGEE. The CDR3 is made up of 14 amino acids. V was clipped by 0 bases and J by 2 bases, with 8 bases between them. The CDR3 DNA reads TGTGCCAGCAGCGTAGGAAGCTATCAAGAGACCCAGTACTTC. This codes for CASSVGSYQETQYF.

This chain links TRBV6-5 with TRBJ1-4, with D unclear. This CDR3 region has 15 residues. CDR1 MNHEY and CDR2 SVGAGI come from the germline V gene. Trimming stripped 5 bases from V and 6 bases from J, with 16 bases between. This chain's CDR3 is CASSPVVGSDEKLFF. The CDR3 DNA follows: TGTGCCAGCAGTCCAGTGGTTGGCAGTGATGAAAAACTGTTTTTT.

This CDR3 is CASSLGTDPELFF. The CDR3 nucleotides are TGTGCCAGCAGTTTAGGGACAGACCCGGAGCTGTTTTTT. The chain recombines TRBV12-3 or TRBV12-4 with TRBJ2-2; TRBD1 might be the D (6 bases). This CDR3 comprises 13 residues. The ends were cut back, 1 base at V and 10 bases at J, with 10 bases in the middle.

The chain employs TRBV11-2 and TRBJ2-2; TRBD2 matches 11 bases. CDR1 and CDR2 from the germline V gene are SGHAT and FQNNGV. V was pared by 5 bases and J by 6 bases, with 8 bases of the junction left unmatched. The CDR3 runs 16 residues. The chain's CDR3 is CASSPTSGKWAGELFF. The CDR3 nucleotides read TGTGCCAGCAGCCCGACTAGCGGGAAGTGGGCCGGGGAGCTGTTTTTT.

This sequence joins TRBV11-2 and TRBJ2-3, with 9 bases matching TRBD2. V was clipped by 1 base and J by 4 bases; unmatched bases: 6. Germline V CDR1 and CDR2: SGHAT, FQNNGV. The CDR3 spans 16 residues. For the CDR3, the DNA is TGTGCCAGCAGCTTAGTCCCGGGACTAGCCGCAGATACGCAGTATTTT. As protein: CASSLVPGLAADTQYF.

The rearrangement joins TRBV3-1 (or the pseudogene TRBV3-2) to TRBJ1-2; D is unclear. Deletions cut 4 bases from V and 2 bases from J, with 11 bases between. The CDR3 runs 14 residues. Germline V CDR1 and CDR2: LGHDT, YNNKEL (reference sequence). This CDR3 is CASSPRGANYGYTF. CDR3 DNA: TGTGCCAGCAGCCCTCGGGGTGCAAACTATGGCTACACCTTC.

V is TRBV29-1 and J is TRBJ1-1; D perhaps matches TRBD1 (6 bases). Germline V CDR1 and CDR2: SQVTM, ANQGSEA. V lost 6 bases and J 7 bases, leaving 12 bases between the germline ends. The CDR3 has 11 amino acids. The CDR3 here is CSVEDRSEAFF. CDR3 coding DNA: TGCAGCGTCGAGGACAGAAGTGAAGCTTTCTTT.

The gene calls are TRBV12-5 and TRBJ1-4; possibly TRBD1 for D (5 bases). In germline, CDR1 is LGHNT, CDR2 FRNRAP. The CDR3 runs to 14 residues. V was pared by 4 bases and J by 8 bases, with 14 bases between. CDR3 region: CASGYWGVVEKLFF. The CDR3, as DNA: TGTGCTAGTGGTTATTGGGGGGTCGTCGAAAAACTGTTTTTT.